This TCR beta chain was identified in a study of CD4+ T cells in melanoma. Germline V CDR1 and CDR2: SGHNT, YYREEE (reference sequence). This CDR3 contains 16 residues. The trim removed 4 bases at V and 7 bases at J, leaving 5 bases unmatched. Repertoires were generated with immunoSEQ multiplex PCR, while TCRdb's copy carries only in-frame clones and drops some. The table lists about 18,000 clones, about 84% of them singletons. The sequence came from a human donor with melanoma. The chain combines TRBV5-4 with TRBJ2-2; 15 nucleotides agree with TRBD2. Material for sequencing was cells from a culture (not recorded whether cultured in vitro). The CDR3 spells CASSRTSGGAHGELFF. DNA of the CDR3: TGTGCCAGCAGCCGGACTAGCGGGGGGGCTCACGGGGAGCTGTTTTTT.